This T cell receptor beta chain was found in a study of CD8 T cells in Susac syndrome. Study observations and caveats: The study's TCR sequencing and HLA analysis covered a relatively small number of individuals, and the study acknowledged this.

It was with random hexamers that roughly 0.45 to 1 ug RNA was reverse transcribed. TCRdb analysed the immunoSEQ multiplex PCR reads with MiXCR anew, one entry per CDR3 protein. The table includes under 150,000 distinct CDR3 sequences, nearly 95% detected once. Comment on this clonotype: Antigen unknown.

From blood CD8+ and CD4+ T cells, the TCR beta chain was sequenced. From germline, CDR1 is LGHNA and CDR2 YSLEER. The V gene lost 0 bases and the J gene lost 0 bases, with 11 bases spanning the gap. CDR3 length: 16 residues. The chain has TRBV4-3 and TRBJ1-1; no clear D. Specimen: CD8+ T cells from PBMCs. This TCR was recovered from a human donor in good health. In nucleotides, the CDR3 is TGCGCCAGCAGCCAAGATCGTGGCGGGATGAACACTGAAGCTTTCTTT. This codes for CASSQDRGGMNTEAFF.